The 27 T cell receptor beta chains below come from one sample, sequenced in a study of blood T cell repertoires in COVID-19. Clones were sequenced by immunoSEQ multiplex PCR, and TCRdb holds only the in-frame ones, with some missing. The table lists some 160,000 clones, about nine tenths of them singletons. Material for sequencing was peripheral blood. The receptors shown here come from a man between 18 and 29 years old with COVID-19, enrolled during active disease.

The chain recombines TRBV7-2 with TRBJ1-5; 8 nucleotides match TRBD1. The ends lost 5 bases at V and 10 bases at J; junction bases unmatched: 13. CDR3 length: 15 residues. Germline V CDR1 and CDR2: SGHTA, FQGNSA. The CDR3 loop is CASSAQGTGLSPQHF. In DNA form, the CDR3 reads TGTGCCAGCAGCGCCCAAGGGACAGGTTTATCTCCCCAGCATTTT.

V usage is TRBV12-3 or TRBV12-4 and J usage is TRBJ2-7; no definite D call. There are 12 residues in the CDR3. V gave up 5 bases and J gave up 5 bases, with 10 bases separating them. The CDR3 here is CASSPTNNEQYF. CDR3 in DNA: TGTGCCAGCAGTCCGACAAACAACGAGCAGTACTTC.

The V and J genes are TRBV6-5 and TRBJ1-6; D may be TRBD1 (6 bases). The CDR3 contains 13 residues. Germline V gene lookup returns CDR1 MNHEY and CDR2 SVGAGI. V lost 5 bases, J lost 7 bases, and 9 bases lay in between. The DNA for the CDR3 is TGTGCCAGCAGTCGACAGGAAAATTCACCCCTCCACTTT. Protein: CASSRQENSPLHF.

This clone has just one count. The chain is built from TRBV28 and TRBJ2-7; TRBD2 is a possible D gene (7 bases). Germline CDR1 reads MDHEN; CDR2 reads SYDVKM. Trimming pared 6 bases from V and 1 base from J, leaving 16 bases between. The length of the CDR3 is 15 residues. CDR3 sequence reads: CASSKRGGSSYEQYF. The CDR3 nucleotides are TGTGCCAGCAGCAAAAGGGGGGGGAGTTCCTACGAGCAGTACTTC.

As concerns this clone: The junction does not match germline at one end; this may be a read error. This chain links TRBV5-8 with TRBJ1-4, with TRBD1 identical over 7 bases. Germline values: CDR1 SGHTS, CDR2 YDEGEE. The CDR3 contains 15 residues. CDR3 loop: CASSPGTATNEKLLF. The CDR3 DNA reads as TGTGCCAGCAGCCCGGGGACAGCAACTAATGAAAAACTGCTTTTT.

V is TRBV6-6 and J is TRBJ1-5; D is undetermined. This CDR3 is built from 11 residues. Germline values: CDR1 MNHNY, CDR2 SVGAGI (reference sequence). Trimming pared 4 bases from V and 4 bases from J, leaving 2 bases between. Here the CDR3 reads CASSSNQPQHF. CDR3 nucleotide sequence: TGTGCCAGCAGTTCGAATCAGCCCCAGCATTTT.

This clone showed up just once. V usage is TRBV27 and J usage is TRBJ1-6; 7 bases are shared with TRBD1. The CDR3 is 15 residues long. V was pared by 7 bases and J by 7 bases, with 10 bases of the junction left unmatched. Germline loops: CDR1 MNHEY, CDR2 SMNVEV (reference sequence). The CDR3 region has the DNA TGTGCCAGCAAATTAGAAGACAGGGCAAATTCACCCCTCCACTTT. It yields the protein CASKLEDRANSPLHF.

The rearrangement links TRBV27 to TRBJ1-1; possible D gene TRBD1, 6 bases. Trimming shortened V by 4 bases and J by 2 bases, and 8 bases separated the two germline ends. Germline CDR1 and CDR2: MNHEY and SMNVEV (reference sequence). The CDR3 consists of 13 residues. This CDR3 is CASSYRDNTEAFF. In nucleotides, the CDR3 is TGTGCCAGCAGTTACAGGGATAACACTGAAGCTTTCTTT.

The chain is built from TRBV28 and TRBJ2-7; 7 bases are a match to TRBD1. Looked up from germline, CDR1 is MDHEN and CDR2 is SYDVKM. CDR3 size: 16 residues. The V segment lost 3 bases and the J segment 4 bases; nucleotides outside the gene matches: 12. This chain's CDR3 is CASSLDPRDSQYEQYF. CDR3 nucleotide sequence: TGTGCCAGCAGTTTGGATCCCCGGGACAGCCAATACGAGCAGTACTTC.

The CDR3 nucleotides read TGTGCCACACTGGCAGGGAACCACGAGCAGTACTTC. Translation gives CATLAGNHEQYF. The chain employs TRBV6-5 and TRBJ2-7, with D tentatively TRBD1 (5 bases). Germline V gene data show CDR1 as MNHEY and CDR2 as SVGAGI. CDR3 length: 12 amino acids. Trimming took 10 bases from V and 5 from J, leaving 15 bases between them.

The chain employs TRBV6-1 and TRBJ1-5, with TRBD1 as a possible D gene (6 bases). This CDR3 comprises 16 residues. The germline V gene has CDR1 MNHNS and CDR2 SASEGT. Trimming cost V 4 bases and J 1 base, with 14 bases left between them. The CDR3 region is CASSALWGRSNQPQHF. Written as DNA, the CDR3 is TGTGCCAGCAGTGCCCTTTGGGGGCGAAGCAATCAGCCCCAGCATTTT.

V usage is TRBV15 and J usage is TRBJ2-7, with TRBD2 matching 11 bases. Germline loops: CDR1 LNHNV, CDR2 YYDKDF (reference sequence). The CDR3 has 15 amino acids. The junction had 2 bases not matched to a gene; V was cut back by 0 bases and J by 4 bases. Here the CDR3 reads CATSRDSGRGYEQYF. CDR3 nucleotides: TGTGCCACCAGCAGAGATAGCGGGAGGGGGTACGAGCAGTACTTC.

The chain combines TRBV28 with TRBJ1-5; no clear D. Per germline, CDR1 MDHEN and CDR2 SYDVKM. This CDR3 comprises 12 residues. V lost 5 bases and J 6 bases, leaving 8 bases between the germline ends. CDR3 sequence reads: CASSPPSQPQHF. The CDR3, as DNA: TGTGCCAGCAGTCCCCCTTCTCAGCCCCAGCATTTT.

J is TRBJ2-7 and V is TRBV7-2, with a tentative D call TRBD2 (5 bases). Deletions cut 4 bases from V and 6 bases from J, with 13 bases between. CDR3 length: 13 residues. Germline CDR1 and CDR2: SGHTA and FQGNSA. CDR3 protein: CASSSLTRIEQYF. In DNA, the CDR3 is TGTGCCAGCAGCTCGCTAACTAGGATCGAGCAGTACTTC.

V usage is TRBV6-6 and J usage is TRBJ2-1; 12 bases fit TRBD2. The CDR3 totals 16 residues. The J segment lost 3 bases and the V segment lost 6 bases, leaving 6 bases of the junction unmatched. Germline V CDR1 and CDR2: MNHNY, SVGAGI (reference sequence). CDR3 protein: CASSRASGGGYNEQFF. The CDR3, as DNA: TGTGCCAGCAGCCGAGCTAGCGGGGGGGGCTACAATGAGCAGTTCTTC.

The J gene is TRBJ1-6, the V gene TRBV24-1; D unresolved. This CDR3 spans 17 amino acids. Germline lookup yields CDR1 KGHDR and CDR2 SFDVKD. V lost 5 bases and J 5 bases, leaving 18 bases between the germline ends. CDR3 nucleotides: TGTGCCACCAGTGCCCGGGTTCTAGGGAGGAATAATTCACCCCTCCACTTT. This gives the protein CATSARVLGRNNSPLHF.

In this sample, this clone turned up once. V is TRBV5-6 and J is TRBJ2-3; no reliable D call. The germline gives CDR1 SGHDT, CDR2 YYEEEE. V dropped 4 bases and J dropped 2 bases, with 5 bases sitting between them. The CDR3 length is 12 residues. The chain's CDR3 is CASSTYTDTQYF. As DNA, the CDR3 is TGTGCCAGCAGCACTTACACAGATACGCAGTATTTT.

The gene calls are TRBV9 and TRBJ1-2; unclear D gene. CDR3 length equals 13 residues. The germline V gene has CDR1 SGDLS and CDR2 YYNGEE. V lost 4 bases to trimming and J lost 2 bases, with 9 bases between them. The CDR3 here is CASSPTGNYGYTF. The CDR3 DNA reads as TGTGCCAGCAGCCCAACGGGAAACTATGGCTACACCTTC.

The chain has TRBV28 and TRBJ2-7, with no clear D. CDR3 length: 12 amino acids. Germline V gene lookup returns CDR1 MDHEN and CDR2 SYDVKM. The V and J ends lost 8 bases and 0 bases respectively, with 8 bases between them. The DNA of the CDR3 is TGTGCCAGCTCGAAGAGCTCCTACGAGCAGTACTTC. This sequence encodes CASSKSSYEQYF. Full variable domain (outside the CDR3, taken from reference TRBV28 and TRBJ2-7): DVKVTQSSRYLVKRTGEKVFLECVQDMDHENMFWYRQDPGLGLRLIYFSYDVKMKEKGDIPEGYSVSREKKERFSLILESASTNQTSMYLCASSKSSYEQYFGPGTRLTVT.

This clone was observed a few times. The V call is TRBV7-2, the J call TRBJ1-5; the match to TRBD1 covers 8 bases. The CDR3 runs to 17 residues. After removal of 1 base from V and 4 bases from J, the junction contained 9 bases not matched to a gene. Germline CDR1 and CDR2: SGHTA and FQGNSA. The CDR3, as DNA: TGTGCCAGCAGCTTAGGGACAGGGTTACGGCGGAATCAGCCCCAGCATTTT. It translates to CASSLGTGLRRNQPQHF.

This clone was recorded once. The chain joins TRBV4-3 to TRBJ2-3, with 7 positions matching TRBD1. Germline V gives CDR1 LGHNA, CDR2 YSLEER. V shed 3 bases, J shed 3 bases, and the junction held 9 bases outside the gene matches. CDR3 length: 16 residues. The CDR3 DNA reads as TGCGCCAGCAGCCACGACAGGGAATGGGTGACAGATACGCAGTATTTT. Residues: CASSHDREWVTDTQYF.

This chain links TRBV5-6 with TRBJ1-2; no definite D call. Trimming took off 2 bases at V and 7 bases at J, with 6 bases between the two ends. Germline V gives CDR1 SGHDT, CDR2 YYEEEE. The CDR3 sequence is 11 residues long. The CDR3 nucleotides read TGTGCCAGCAGCTTTACGAGTGGCTACACCTTC. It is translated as CASSFTSGYTF.

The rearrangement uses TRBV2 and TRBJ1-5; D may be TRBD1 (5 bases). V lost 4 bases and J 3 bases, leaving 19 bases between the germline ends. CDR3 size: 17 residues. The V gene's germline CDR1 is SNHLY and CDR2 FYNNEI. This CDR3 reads CASSVPMQGINNQPQHF. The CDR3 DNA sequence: TGTGCCAGCAGTGTACCAATGCAGGGAATAAACAATCAGCCCCAGCATTTT.

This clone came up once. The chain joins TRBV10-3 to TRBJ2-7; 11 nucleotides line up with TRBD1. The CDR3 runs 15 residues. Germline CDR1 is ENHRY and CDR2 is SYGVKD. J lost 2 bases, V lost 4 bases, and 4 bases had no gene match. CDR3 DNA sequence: TGTGCCATCAGTGGGCCGGGACAGGGGGCCTACGAGCAGTACTTC. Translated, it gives CAISGPGQGAYEQYF.

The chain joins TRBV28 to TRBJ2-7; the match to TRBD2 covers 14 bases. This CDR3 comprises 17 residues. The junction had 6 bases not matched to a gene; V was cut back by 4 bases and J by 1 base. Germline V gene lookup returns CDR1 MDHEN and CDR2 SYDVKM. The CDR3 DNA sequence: TGTGCCAGCAGTTCCTTCAGGACTAGCGGGAGGTCCTACGAGCAGTACTTC. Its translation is CASSSFRTSGRSYEQYF.

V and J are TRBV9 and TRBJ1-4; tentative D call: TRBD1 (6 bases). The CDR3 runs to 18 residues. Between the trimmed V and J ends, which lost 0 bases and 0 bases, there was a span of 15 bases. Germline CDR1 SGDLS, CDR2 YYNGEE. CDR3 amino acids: CASSVDRDNLPTNEKLFF. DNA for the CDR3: TGTGCCAGCAGCGTAGACCGGGACAATCTTCCAACTAATGAAAAACTGTTTTTT.

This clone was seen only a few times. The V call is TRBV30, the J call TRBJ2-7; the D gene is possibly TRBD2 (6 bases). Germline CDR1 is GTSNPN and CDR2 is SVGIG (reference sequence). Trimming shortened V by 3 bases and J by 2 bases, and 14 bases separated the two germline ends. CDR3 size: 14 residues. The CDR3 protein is CAWSAGTAPYEQYF. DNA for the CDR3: TGTGCCTGGAGCGCCGGGACTGCCCCCTACGAGCAGTACTTC.